This TCR beta chain derives from a study of blood T cell repertoires in COVID-19. Study-wide context: Some COVID-19 samples were acute and others convalescent; all came from the United States, Italy and Spain.

Sequenced by immunoSEQ multiplex PCR; TCRdb stores in-frame clones only, minus some. The table has approximately 310,000 clones, around 90% seen once. The junction had 14 bases not matched to a gene; V was cut back by 4 bases and J by 2 bases. The CDR3 has 17 amino acids. Germline assignment: CDR1 MNHNS and CDR2 SASEGT. The cohort comprised adults aged 18 to 89 years residing in about two dozen US areas. Recovered participants had two consecutive negative NP/OP PCR tests, healthcare professional clearance, or symptom resolution. Material: PBMCs or T cells enriched from blood (not recorded which). The rearrangement joins TRBV6-1 to TRBJ2-7; 7 bases match TRBD2. The receptor was isolated from a man aged 55 to 70 who had recovered from COVID-19. The chain's CDR3 is CASSGPTTSVIAYEQYF. CDR3 bases: TGTGCCAGCAGTGGGCCTACTACTAGCGTAATTGCCTACGAGCAGTACTTC.